This T cell receptor beta chain was observed in a study of shared clonotypes between healthy human individuals. Across the whole study: Per donor, three plates held CD4 naive cells, three held CD4 memory, two held CD8 naive and one held CD8 memory.

Comments on this clone: No antigen is known for it. Other nucleotide sequences from this sample produce the same CDR3.

General study points: Shared clonotypes: 4.5% to 6% naive CD4, approximately 3.4% naive CD8, less than 2.5% memory CD4, 0.4% memory CD8. An anticipated effect of sequencing depth on clonotype sharing among donors was recognized. Memory subsets generally showed smaller estimated richness than naive subsets did.

Per germline, CDR1 DFQATT and CDR2 SNEGSKA (reference sequence). The length of the CDR3 is 11 residues. Between the trimmed V and J ends, which lost 3 bases and 5 bases, there was a span of 7 bases. Profiled with immunoSEQ multiplex PCR; TCRdb holds only in-frame clones, not every one. The table shows millions of clones, with more than 90% occurring only once. The receptor was isolated from a man aged 18-30 years in good health. Sequenced sample: naive CD4+ T cells sorted from blood. Subset noted: CD45RA+ positively selected. V is TRBV20-1 and J is TRBJ2-5; weak D call: TRBD2 (5 bases). This CDR3 reads CSARGGETQYF. The DNA of the CDR3 is TGCAGTGCTAGGGGCGGGGAGACCCAGTACTTC.